This TCR beta chain was documented in a study of blood T cell repertoires in COVID-19. For the study at large: There were acute and convalescent COVID-19 samples, and they came from the United States, Italy and Spain.

With 4 bases removed from V and 4 bases from J, the gap between germline ends came to 14 bases. Germline V gene data show CDR1 as SGHDN and CDR2 as FVKESK. The CDR3 sequence is 14 residues long. Patients at the Seattle site were enrolled during active infection and followed longitudinally. Authors' methods: Scientists estimated how many nucleated cells there were by amplifying reference gene primers. Profiling relied on immunoSEQ multiplex PCR, and the TCRdb table lists in-frame clones only, not all of them. The D gene and trimming were derived from the DNA, and the V and J assignments and clone size from that table. The sample consists of around 320,000 clones, around nine tenths of them appearing once.

The receptor was derived from a woman in her thirties with COVID-19, enrolled during active disease. The specimen sequenced was peripheral blood. The chain is built from TRBV14 and TRBJ2-7; a weak D match, TRBD2 (6 bases). The CDR3 nucleotides read TGTGCCAGCAGCCCAGGACTAAGAGGGTACGAGCAGTACTTC. This encodes CASSPGLRGYEQYF.